This T cell receptor beta chain was recorded in a study of CD8+ T cells in alopecia areata. CDR1 and CDR2 (germline): MNHEY, SVGAGI. V dropped 7 bases and J dropped 7; count of bases not matched to a gene: 6. This CDR3 has 13 residues. RNA extraction was followed by reverse transcription into cDNA, which acted as the sequencing template. Only in-frame clones appear in the TCRdb table, and some are missing; sequencing was by immunoSEQ multiplex PCR. The sample yields approximately 98,000 clones, 50% to 60% seen once. The rearrangement links TRBV6-5 to TRBJ2-1; 8 positions agree with TRBD2. What was sequenced was NKG2D-low CD8+ T cells sorted from blood. The TCR comes from a human donor with alopecia areata. CDR3 sequence reads: CASTAGRANEQFF. CDR3 bases: TGTGCCAGCACCGCCGGGAGGGCTAATGAGCAGTTCTTC.